This T cell receptor (beta chain) was retrieved from a study of sequential checkpoint blockade in melanoma. About the study: Patients were randomized 1:1 to nivolumab-then-ipilimumab or ipilimumab-then-nivolumab first-line. Maintenance nivolumab came after either treatment sequence.

As to treatment: randomized to nivolumab then ipilimumab (arm A) or the reverse (arm B). No patient had prior DNA-damaging chemotherapy. Live CD3+CD8+ CD19− CD56− cells were sorted from PBMCs. Only in-frame clones appear in the TCRdb table, and some are missing; sequencing was by immunoSEQ multiplex PCR. Found here are about 30,000 clones, roughly 80% of them singletons; the top ten hold about 14%. Germline lookup yields CDR1 SGHTA and CDR2 FQGTGA. V shed 3 bases and J 2 bases; nucleotides not matched to a gene: 9. The CDR3 has 18 amino acids. The genes are TRBV7-3 and TRBJ2-1, with 11 bases fitting TRBD2. This clonotype originated in a human donor with melanoma. Source: CD8+ T cells sorted from blood (inferred from file names), taken from a patient given nivolumab and ipilimumab in sequence. The CDR3 here is CASSLWASGGIPYNEQFF. In nucleotides, the CDR3 is TGTGCCAGCAGCTTGTGGGCTAGCGGGGGGATCCCCTACAATGAGCAGTTCTTC. Variable domain in full (rest from reference TRBV7-3 and TRBJ2-1): GAGVSQTPSNKVTEKGKYVELRCDPISGHTALYWYRQSLGQGPEFLIYFQGTGAADDSGLPNDRFFAVRPEGSVSTLKIQRTERGDSAVYLCASSLWASGGIPYNEQFFGPGTRLTVL.